Listed below are T cell receptor beta chains from one sample, sequenced in a study of blood T cells in healthy people across ages. TCRdb reanalysed the 5' RACE reads using MiXCR and keeps one entry per CDR3 protein. The sample shows approximately 940,000 distinct CDR3 sequences, 48% of them seen only once. Sequenced: blood. The receptors originated from a man under 40 in good health. CDR3s include the opening cysteine and the closing phenylalanine or tryptophan. The order of the fields is V gene, clone size, D gene, CDR3 length, J gene, CDR3 DNA, CDR3 protein. D genes are given only for firm matches. Clone size is shown for a subset of rows, as once, few, many or a class of expanded clone.

TRBV9	-	-	15	TRBJ2-3	TGTGCCAGCAGCGTAGGTAGCGGTAGCGCAGATACGCAGTATTTT	CASSVGSGSADTQYF
TRBV9	-	TRBD2	17	TRBJ2-1	TGTGCCAGCAGCGGAATCCGCGGGGGGGCTATCTACAATGAGCAGTTCTTC	CASSGIRGGAIYNEQFF
TRBV29-1	-	TRBD1	11	TRBJ1-2	TGCAGCTTTCAGGGGGACTATGGCTACACCTTC	CSFQGDYGYTF
TRBV6-2/TRBV6-3	-	TRBD2	14	TRBJ2-2	TGTGCCAGCAGAACGGGGGGTCCCACCGGGGAGCTGTTTTTT	CASRTGGPTGELFF
TRBV28	-	TRBD2	16	TRBJ2-1	TGTGCCAGCAGCCCCACGGGACTAGCGGGCTACAATGAGCAGTTCTTC	CASSPTGLAGYNEQFF
TRBV5-6	-	TRBD1	15	TRBJ2-7	TGTGCCAGCAGCGCGGACAGGGGCGCCGCTAGCGAGCAGTACTTC	CASSADRGAASEQYF
TRBV4-1	few	-	11	TRBJ1-2	TGCGCCAGCAGCTCGGTCTATGGCTACACCTTC	CASSSVYGYTF
TRBV20-1	-	-	14	TRBJ2-3	TGCAGTGCTAGAGGTCCAGCGCTCACAGATACGCAGTATTTT	CSARGPALTDTQYF
TRBV5-1	-	TRBD1	17	TRBJ1-2	TGCGCCAGCAGGCCGACGACAGGGCCTATCCTTAACTATGGCTACACCTTC	CASRPTTGPILNYGYTF
TRBV12-3/TRBV12-4	few	-	13	TRBJ2-7	TGTGCCAGCACCTTGGACAGCTTCTACGAGCAGTACTTC	CASTLDSFYEQYF
TRBV20-1	-	TRBD2	15	TRBJ2-1	TGCAGTGCTCCACTAGCGGGCCTTATCTACAATGAGCAGTTCTTC	CSAPLAGLIYNEQFF
TRBV20-1	few	-	15	TRBJ2-2	TGCAGTGCTATACATCAGGTTACGAACACCGGGGAGCTGTTTTTT	CSAIHQVTNTGELFF
TRBV9	few	-	15	TRBJ2-1	TGTGCCAGCAGCGCCGGGACCCTAAAGAGTCATGAGCAGTTCTTC	CASSAGTLKSHEQFF
TRBV28	-	-	15	TRBJ2-4	TGTGTCAGCAGCACCCTTCTGCCGATTGGAAACATTCAGTACTTC	CVSSTLLPIGNIQYF
TRBV29-1	few	TRBD1	14	TRBJ2-1	TGCAGCGTTGGAGGGACAGGAATCCCCAATGAGCAGTTCTTC	CSVGGTGIPNEQFF
TRBV20-1	-	TRBD1	15	TRBJ2-7	TGCAGTGCTAGACACCGACAGGGGGGTTCCTACGAGCAGTACTTC	CSARHRQGGSYEQYF
TRBV20-1	-	TRBD1	16	TRBJ2-3	TGCAGTGCGCCACTCCGGGACAGGGGTTTCTCAGATACGCAGTATTTT	CSAPLRDRGFSDTQYF
TRBV6-1	-	-	14	TRBJ1-3	TGTGCCAGCAGTGCGGCTAGCTCTGGAAACACCATATATTTT	CASSAASSGNTIYF
TRBV5-1	-	TRBD1	16	TRBJ2-1	TGCGCCAGCACTCCGGTTCAGGCAGGGGGCGGCAATGAGCAGTTCTTC	CASTPVQAGGGNEQFF
TRBV7-9	few	TRBD1	15	TRBJ2-7	TGTGCCAGCAACTTCGGACAGGCCGGGGCGGTCGAGCAGTACTTC	CASNFGQAGAVEQYF
TRBV10-3	many	-	13	TRBJ2-4	TGTGCCATCAGTGAGTCTGGAGAAAACATTCAGTACTTC	CAISESGENIQYF
TRBV3-1	once	TRBD1	18	TRBJ1-5	TGCGCCAGCAGCCATTTAGGACAGGGCGGCCGGCGCAATCAGCCCCAGCATTTT	CASSHLGQGGRRNQPQHF
TRBV27	-	TRBD1	15	TRBJ1-2	TGTGCCAGCAGTCAGGATAGGGACAGGGGTAGAGGCTACACCTTC	CASSQDRDRGRGYTF
TRBV4-1	few	TRBD1	15	TRBJ1-4	TGCGCCAGCAGCCAAGAGGAGGGGGCTCGGGAAAAACTGTTTTTT	CASSQEEGAREKLFF
TRBV5-6	-	-	12	TRBJ2-5	TGTGCCAGCAGCTTGGGGATTGAGGCCCAGTACTTC	CASSLGIEAQYF
TRBV11-2	once	-	12	TRBJ1-2	TGTGCCAGCAGCTGGAGTAACTATGGCTACACCTTC	CASSWSNYGYTF